Listed below are T cell receptor beta chains from one sample, sequenced in a study of blood T cells in healthy people across ages. TCRdb passed the 5' RACE reads through MiXCR, listing each CDR3 protein once. This sample carries over 950,000 distinct CDR3 sequences, roughly two fifths of them seen once, and the ten largest clones take approximately 14%. The material sequenced was blood. The receptors come from a man aged 18 to 30 in good health. The CDR3 runs from the conserved cysteine through the conserved F or W. D genes are given only for firm matches. Some rows have no size entry. The others give once, few or many, or a class for an expanded clone.

15,NA,TRBV5-4,NA,TRBJ1-4,CASSSRHPTNEKLFF,TGTGCCAGCAGCTCAAGACACCCAACTAATGAAAAACTGTTTTTT
13,TRBD1,TRBV7-2,few,TRBJ1-2,CASSYRGLVGYTF,TGTGCCAGCAGCTACAGGGGGCTTGTAGGCTACACCTTC
14,TRBD1,TRBV4-1,few,TRBJ2-3,CASSHTTGEYTQYF,TGCGCCAGCAGCCACACGACAGGGGAATATACGCAGTATTTT
14,NA,TRBV20-1,few,TRBJ1-2,CSATDTLRGYGYTF,TGCAGTGCTACGGATACTTTAAGGGGCTATGGCTACACCTTC
13,TRBD1,TRBV29-1,NA,TRBJ1-2,CSVGTGSGYGYTF,TGCAGCGTTGGGACAGGGAGCGGCTATGGCTACACCTTC
13,NA,TRBV28,NA,TRBJ2-7,CASTGESRYEQYF,TGTGCCAGCACCGGAGAATCAAGATACGAGCAGTACTTC
16,TRBD2,TRBV10-3,few,TRBJ2-2,CAISDSAGVNTGELFF,TGTGCCATCAGTGACTCGGCGGGGGTGAACACCGGGGAGCTGTTTTTT
13,NA,TRBV9,NA,TRBJ2-7,CASGAEEYNEQYF,TGTGCCAGCGGAGCGGAGGAATACAATGAGCAGTACTTC
14,NA,TRBV7-3,few,TRBJ2-3,CASSPGRLTDTQYF,TGTGCCAGCAGCCCCGGACGGCTTACAGATACGCAGTATTTT
18,TRBD1,TRBV7-8,NA,TRBJ1-1,CASSLRGAGQGLNTEAFF,TGTGCCAGCAGCTTAAGGGGGGCAGGACAGGGGCTTAACACTGAAGCTTTCTTT
16,TRBD2,TRBV20-1,few,TRBJ2-1,CSARVEGLALVNEQFF,TGCAGTGCTAGGGTGGAGGGACTAGCATTAGTAAATGAGCAGTTCTTC
13,NA,TRBV18,NA,TRBJ2-3,CASSPEDTDTQYF,TGTGCCAGCTCACCGGAGGACACAGATACGCAGTATTTT
18,TRBD1,TRBV9,NA,TRBJ2-5,CASSVGQGFGSLKETQYF,TGTGCCAGCAGCGTGGGACAGGGGTTTGGTTCGTTAAAGGAGACCCAGTACTTC
17,TRBD1,TRBV18,NA,TRBJ1-2,CASSWSGTGAINYGYTF,TGTGCCAGCTCATGGTCCGGGACAGGGGCAATTAACTATGGCTACACCTTC
16,NA,TRBV28,once,TRBJ1-2,CASRAEGGGLLYGYTF,TGTGCCAGCAGAGCAGAAGGGGGGGGCCTCCTCTATGGCTACACCTTC
17,TRBD2,TRBV5-1,NA,TRBJ2-1,CASSPNNGLAGYNEQFF,TGCGCCAGCAGCCCAAACAACGGACTAGCCGGCTACAATGAGCAGTTCTTC
15,NA,TRBV5-1,many,TRBJ1-1,CASSLTDTRNTEAFF,TGCGCCAGCAGCCTGACGGACACTCGGAACACTGAAGCTTTCTTT
15,NA,TRBV20-1,NA,TRBJ2-3,CSARNLREGTDTQYF,TGCAGTGCTAGAAACCTACGGGAAGGCACAGATACGCAGTATTTT
13,NA,TRBV7-6,few,TRBJ1-2,CASSHRDYDGYTF,TGTGCCAGCAGCCACAGGGATTACGATGGCTACACCTTC
12,NA,TRBV6-5,NA,TRBJ2-3,CASRAGPQAQYF,TGTGCCAGCAGGGCAGGCCCTCAGGCGCAGTATTTT
12,NA,TRBV6-1,NA,TRBJ2-4,CASDRDRNIQYF,TGTGCCAGCGATAGGGACCGAAACATTCAGTACTTC
13,NA,TRBV27,NA,TRBJ2-5,CASAPRDGGTQYF,TGTGCCAGCGCCCCCAGGGATGGGGGGACCCAGTACTTC
12,NA,TRBV30,once,TRBJ1-1,CAWMGSNTEAFF,TGTGCCTGGATGGGTTCGAACACTGAAGCTTTCTTT
19,TRBD2,TRBV6-5,many,TRBJ2-3,CASSYSSLAGETSTDTQYF,TGTGCCAGCAGTTACTCATCACTAGCGGGGGAGACGAGCACAGATACGCAGTATTTT
14,NA,TRBV27,once,TRBJ2-5,CASSVSDRQETQYF,TGTGCCAGCAGTGTGAGTGACAGACAAGAGACCCAGTACTTC
17,TRBD2,TRBV4-2,NA,TRBJ2-1,CASSQGYWASGVHEQFF,TGTGCCAGCAGCCAAGGCTACTGGGCTAGCGGGGTTCATGAGCAGTTCTTC
18,TRBD2,TRBV3-1,few,TRBJ2-1,CASSQDPPGVAGDNEQFF,TGTGCCAGCAGCCAAGATCCCCCTGGTGTTGCGGGAGACAATGAGCAGTTCTTC
13,TRBD1,TRBV20-1,NA,TRBJ2-7,CSARKTGVDEQYF,TGCAGTGCCAGGAAGACAGGGGTCGACGAGCAGTACTTC
15,NA,TRBV20-1,NA,TRBJ1-5,CSARDSGRVGQPQHF,TGCAGTGCTAGAGATTCCGGCAGGGTGGGTCAGCCCCAGCATTTT
14,NA,TRBV7-2,NA,TRBJ1-1,CASSLNGGFTEAFF,TGTGCCAGCAGCTTAAATGGGGGTTTTACTGAAGCTTTCTTT
15,NA,TRBV11-2,few,TRBJ2-7,CASSRVVGEGYEQYF,TGTGCCAGCAGCCGAGTAGTCGGGGAAGGCTACGAGCAGTACTTC
15,NA,TRBV7-9,few,TRBJ2-7,CASSLIGEFTYEQYF,TGTGCCAGCAGCTTAATCGGGGAATTCACCTACGAGCAGTACTTC
15,NA,TRBV4-3,NA,TRBJ2-2,CASSQGAIEAGELFF,TGCGCCAGCAGCCAAGGAGCGATCGAGGCCGGGGAGCTGTTTTTT
17,TRBD2,TRBV7-3,NA,TRBJ2-5,CASSLNLGLAGGREQYF,TGTGCCAGCAGCTTAAATTTAGGACTAGCGGGGGGTCGGGAGCAGTACTTC
13,NA,TRBV5-1,once,TRBJ1-4,CASSPPGEEKLFF,TGCGCCAGCAGCCCCCCGGGGGAAGAAAAACTGTTTTTT
22,TRBD1,TRBV14,NA,TRBJ2-1,CASSQAHRGTGPYAGFYNEQFF,TGTGCCAGCAGCCAGGCCCACCGGGGGACAGGTCCTTACGCGGGATTCTACAATGAGCAGTTCTTC
15,NA,TRBV7-2,NA,TRBJ2-3,CASSLEGESTDMQYF,TGTGCCAGCAGCTTAGAAGGGGAGAGCACAGATATGCAGTATTTT
14,TRBD1,TRBV19,NA,TRBJ1-5,CASTDGTVNQPQHF,TGTGCCAGTACCGATGGGACAGTCAATCAGCCCCAGCATTTT
15,NA,TRBV6-4,few,TRBJ1-2,CASSDSKRGNYGYTF,TGTGCCAGCAGTGACTCGAAGAGGGGAAACTATGGCTACACCTTC
15,NA,TRBV10-3,few,TRBJ2-1,CAISDSQGSYNEQFF,TGTGCCATCAGTGATTCCCAGGGCTCCTACAATGAGCAGTTCTTC
17,TRBD2,TRBV5-1,NA,TRBJ2-7,CASSVGLAGAFNNEQYF,TGCGCCAGCAGCGTGGGACTAGCGGGGGCCTTTAACAATGAGCAGTACTTC
17,NA,TRBV27,NA,TRBJ2-3,CASSLSGARADPDTQYF,TGTGCCAGCAGTTTATCTGGGGCCCGGGCGGATCCAGATACGCAGTATTTT
13,NA,TRBV20-1,NA,TRBJ2-7,CSAPAGQMYEQYF,TGCAGTGCTCCCGCAGGGCAAATGTACGAGCAGTACTTC
15,TRBD2,TRBV9,NA,TRBJ2-5,CASSLAGLALETQYF,TGTGCCAGCAGCCTCGCGGGACTAGCACTGGAGACCCAGTACTTC
14,NA,TRBV11-2,NA,TRBJ2-5,CASSFSSGDETQYF,TGTGCCAGCAGCTTTAGTTCAGGGGACGAGACCCAGTACTTC
13,TRBD1,TRBV20-1,NA,TRBJ1-1,CSAPQGGNTEAFF,TGCAGTGCGCCACAGGGGGGGAACACTGAAGCTTTCTTT
14,TRBD2,TRBV2,NA,TRBJ2-3,CASTLAGGKDTQYF,TGTGCCAGCACACTAGCGGGGGGCAAAGATACGCAGTATTTT
14,TRBD2,TRBV18,NA,TRBJ2-2,CASSEAGNTGELFF,TGTGCCAGCTCCGAAGCGGGAAACACCGGGGAGCTGTTTTTT
13,NA,TRBV11-3,few,TRBJ2-2,CASSYENTGELFF,TGTGCCAGCAGTTATGAGAACACCGGGGAGCTGTTTTTT
14,NA,TRBV6-5,NA,TRBJ2-7,CASSYSTSYNEQYF,TGTGCCAGCAGTTACTCGACTTCGTACAATGAGCAGTACTTC
16,NA,TRBV12-3/TRBV12-4,few,TRBJ2-7,CASSLAGTSRSYEQYF,TGTGCCAGCAGTTTGGCCGGGACCTCACGCTCCTACGAGCAGTACTTC
14,NA,TRBV6-6,NA,TRBJ1-1,CASSYSSGSPEAFF,TGTGCCAGCAGTTACTCGTCGGGGAGCCCTGAAGCTTTCTTT